A selection of T cell receptor beta chains follows, all from one sample in a study of blood T cells in healthy people across ages. MiXCR was run by TCRdb on the 5' RACE reads, yielding one entry per CDR3 protein. The profile shows roughly 800,000 distinct CDR3 sequences, about 25% of them singletons. These same records also appear under a second study, on T cells of mothers and their children.

The source material was blood. These receptor sequences come from a boy between 10 and 17 years old in good health. The CDR3 runs from the conserved cysteine through the conserved F or W. D genes are given only for firm matches. The size field is filled for only some rows; it gives once, few, many or a size class.

J | size | V | D | DNA | CDR3
TRBJ2-1 | NA | TRBV7-2 | TRBD2 | TGTGCCAGCAGCCTCCGACTAGCCAATGAGCAGTTCTTC | CASSLRLANEQFF
TRBJ1-1 | NA | TRBV7-9 | NA | TGTGCCAGCAGCCCCCTCGGGGCCCGGAGGGACACTGAAGCTTTCTTT | CASSPLGARRDTEAFF
TRBJ1-2 | few | TRBV12-3/TRBV12-4 | NA | TGTGCCAGCAGTTTAGGCAGGATCGGCTACACCTTC | CASSLGRIGYTF
TRBJ1-5 | NA | TRBV9 | TRBD1 | TGTGCCAGCAGCGTAGGCCCGTCGGCAGGGGGCCGGCCCCAGCATTTT | CASSVGPSAGGRPQHF
TRBJ1-6 | few | TRBV7-9 | NA | TGTGCCAGCAGCCTCGGTAGACAGGATTCACCCCTCCACTTT | CASSLGRQDSPLHF
TRBJ2-5 | few | TRBV7-2 | NA | TGTGCCAGCAGCCCAAGAGGCGGGGTGGGAGAGACCCAGTACTTC | CASSPRGGVGETQYF
TRBJ2-3 | NA | TRBV19 | NA | TGTGCCAGTAGTATAGATTCCCTATCAGATACGCAGTATTTT | CASSIDSLSDTQYF
TRBJ1-1 | few | TRBV5-1 | TRBD1 | TGCGCCAGCAGCAGGGAGGGACAGGGTCACACTGAAGCTTTCTTT | CASSREGQGHTEAFF
TRBJ2-7 | few | TRBV7-2 | TRBD2 | TGTGCCAGCAGCTTGACTAGCGGAGGCCTTAGTGAGCAGTACTTC | CASSLTSGGLSEQYF
TRBJ2-7 | NA | TRBV7-2 | TRBD2 | TGTGCCAGCAGCTTAGCCGTAGCGGGGCACGCGGAGCAGTACTTC | CASSLAVAGHAEQYF
TRBJ2-7 | NA | TRBV5-1 | TRBD1 | TGCGCCAGCAGCTACAGACAGGGTGATAACGTGCAGTACTTC | CASSYRQGDNVQYF
TRBJ2-5 | few | TRBV24-1 | NA | TGTGCCACCAGTGATTGGGGGGAGGTGACCCAGTACTTC | CATSDWGEVTQYF
TRBJ2-4 | NA | TRBV2 | NA | TGTGCCAGCAGTGAGTTGGATCTGGCAGGCAATGTCATTCAGTACTTC | CASSELDLAGNVIQYF
TRBJ2-3 | NA | TRBV2 | NA | TGTGCCAGCAGTAGGGGCAGGCCTAGCACAGATACGCAGTATTTT | CASSRGRPSTDTQYF
TRBJ2-5 | few | TRBV24-1 | TRBD1 | TGTGCCACCAGTGATTTGGGCCGACAGGGATCTTACCAAGAGACCCAGTACTTC | CATSDLGRQGSYQETQYF
TRBJ1-2 | NA | TRBV6-6 | NA | TGTGCCAGCAGTTACCCGACGGGGGGCGGCGGCTACACCTTC | CASSYPTGGGGYTF
TRBJ2-1 | NA | TRBV28 | NA | TGTGCCAGCAAGAGGGGGGGGGATCAATATATCAATGAGCAGTTCTTC | CASKRGGDQYINEQFF
TRBJ2-7 | few | TRBV20-1 | TRBD2 | TGCAGTGCTAGGGCTAGCGGGAGGGCCCCCGTCCACGAGCAGTACTTC | CSARASGRAPVHEQYF
TRBJ1-2 | NA | TRBV5-6 | TRBD1 | TGTGCCAGCAGCTTATTAACGAGGGGGCCCTATGGCTACACCTTC | CASSLLTRGPYGYTF
TRBJ2-1 | NA | TRBV4-3 | NA | TGCGCCAGCAGCCAAGAAAAGACGGATTACTCCTACAATGAGCAGTTCTTC | CASSQEKTDYSYNEQFF
TRBJ2-2 | few | TRBV6-2/TRBV6-3 | NA | TGTGCCAGCACCACCGGGACTGAGAACACCGGGGAGCTGTTTTTT | CASTTGTENTGELFF
TRBJ2-3 | few | TRBV12-3/TRBV12-4 | NA | TGTGCCAGCACCAGGGACCCAATGAAGGGAGATACGCAGTATTTT | CASTRDPMKGDTQYF
TRBJ1-2 | NA | TRBV7-2 | NA | TGTGCCAGCAGCTTAATGCAGGGAACTAACTATGGCTACACCTTC | CASSLMQGTNYGYTF
TRBJ2-4 | few | TRBV18 | TRBD2 | TGTGCCAGCTCACCTTCCGCGGGAGAGGCCAAAAACATTCAGTACTTC | CASSPSAGEAKNIQYF
TRBJ2-7 | NA | TRBV6-4 | TRBD1 | TGTGCCAGAGAAGGGACAGGGATCTACGAGCAGTACTTC | CAREGTGIYEQYF
TRBJ1-2 | NA | TRBV7-6 | NA | TGTGCCAGCAGCTTAGTGGAGGGCAGCAACTATGGCTACACCTTC | CASSLVEGSNYGYTF
TRBJ1-1 | few | TRBV13 | NA | TGTGCCAGCAGCATGGGTTGGGAAGAAGCTTTCTTT | CASSMGWEEAFF
TRBJ2-5 | NA | TRBV7-3 | TRBD2 | TGTGCCAGCAGCCTAGGTCTTAGCGGGAGCGTAGAGACCCAGTACTTC | CASSLGLSGSVETQYF
TRBJ2-5 | NA | TRBV9 | TRBD2 | TGTGCCAGCAGCGTAGAGGGACTACCTGAACAGACCCAGTACTTC | CASSVEGLPEQTQYF
TRBJ2-4 | NA | TRBV3-1 | NA | TGTGCCAGCAGCCCCCTGGACGGGATCCTAGCCAAAAACATTCAGTACTTC | CASSPLDGILAKNIQYF
TRBJ1-1 | NA | TRBV6-5 | TRBD1 | TGTGCCAGCAGTTACACAGGACAGGACACTGAAGCTTTCTTT | CASSYTGQDTEAFF
TRBJ2-3 | NA | TRBV29-1 | NA | TGCAGCGTTGAAAAGGGGACGCAGTCAGATACGCAGTATTTT | CSVEKGTQSDTQYF
TRBJ2-7 | NA | TRBV29-1 | NA | TGCAGCGTTGGTGAGGGCCAAGCATCCTACGAGCAGTACTTC | CSVGEGQASYEQYF
TRBJ2-1 | few | TRBV7-9 | TRBD2 | TGTGCCAGCAGCTCCGGGACTAGTGGGATCCAGGACAATGAGCAGTTCTTC | CASSSGTSGIQDNEQFF
TRBJ1-6 | few | TRBV7-3 | NA | TGTGCCAGCACCACGGGTGGGGGTTCACCCCTCCACTTT | CASTTGGGSPLHF
TRBJ2-7 | NA | TRBV29-1 | NA | TGCAGCGTTGGCCAGGGTATCAACGAGCAGTACTTC | CSVGQGINEQYF
TRBJ2-4 | many | TRBV5-1 | TRBD2 | TGCGCCAGCAGCTTACTGACTAGCGAGCTTAACAACATTCAGTACTTC | CASSLLTSELNNIQYF
TRBJ1-5 | NA | TRBV12-3/TRBV12-4 | NA | TGTGCCAGCAGTTTAGCTTTGGGGGACCAGCCCCAGCATTTT | CASSLALGDQPQHF
TRBJ2-1 | few | TRBV29-1 | TRBD2 | TGCAGCGTTGAAGGAGCGGGTCAGCGGGGGTTTGAGCAGTTCTTC | CSVEGAGQRGFEQFF
TRBJ2-1 | NA | TRBV4-3 | NA | TGCGCCAGCAGCCGGGAGGAAGGACATGAGCAGTTCTTC | CASSREEGHEQFF
TRBJ2-7 | NA | TRBV9 | NA | TGTGCCAGCAGCGTCTCGGGAGCCCCTTCCTACGAGCAGTACTTC | CASSVSGAPSYEQYF
TRBJ1-2 | few | TRBV7-3 | TRBD1 | TGTGCCAGCAAGAGGCCGGACAGGGAGCGGGGCTACACCTTC | CASKRPDRERGYTF
TRBJ2-1 | few | TRBV11-3 | NA | TGTGCCAGCAGCTTAAAGGGGCTTCGGCAGTTCTTC | CASSLKGLRQFF
TRBJ2-2 | few | TRBV7-9 | TRBD1 | TGTGCCAGCAACGGACAGGCTTCGAACACCGGGGAGCTGTTTTTT | CASNGQASNTGELFF
TRBJ2-5 | NA | TRBV29-1 | NA | TGCAGCGCAAAAGGGTGGGCCCAAGAGACCCAGTACTTC | CSAKGWAQETQYF
TRBJ2-7 | few | TRBV28 | NA | TGTGCCACCAGTCTTCAAAACCTCGACGAGCAGTACTTC | CATSLQNLDEQYF
TRBJ2-7 | NA | TRBV4-1 | TRBD1 | TGCGCCAGCAGCCAAGCCCATACAGGGGCCTCCGAGCAGTACTTC | CASSQAHTGASEQYF
TRBJ2-1 | few | TRBV24-1 | TRBD1 | TGTGCCACCCGGACAGGCCACCCAGTGGACAATGAGCAGTTCTTC | CATRTGHPVDNEQFF
TRBJ2-1 | few | TRBV5-1 | TRBD2 | TGCGCCAGCAGCGCGGGGGGGACTAGCGGTTACAATGAGCAGTTCTTC | CASSAGGTSGYNEQFF
TRBJ2-1 | NA | TRBV29-1 | NA | TGCAGCGTTGAGGGGTGGAGCTCCTACAATGAGCAGTTCTTC | CSVEGWSSYNEQFF
TRBJ2-5 | few | TRBV9 | NA | TGTGCCAGCAGCGGAAGCCCCAGAGAAGAGACCCAGTACTTC | CASSGSPREETQYF
TRBJ2-7 | NA | TRBV5-1 | NA | TGCGCCAGCAGCCGGTTTCCGTCCTACGAGCAGTACTTC | CASSRFPSYEQYF
TRBJ2-1 | NA | TRBV7-2 | TRBD1 | TGTGCCAGCAGCTTAAGGACAGGGGGTAAACTGAATGAGCAGTTCTTC | CASSLRTGGKLNEQFF
TRBJ2-5 | few | TRBV5-1 | TRBD2 | TGCGCCAGCAGCTTGGGAGGACTAGCGCACCAAGAGACCCAGTACTTC | CASSLGGLAHQETQYF
TRBJ2-1 | NA | TRBV4-2 | NA | TGTGCCAGCAGCCAGGACACCAATGAGCAGTTCTTC | CASSQDTNEQFF
TRBJ2-7 | few | TRBV12-5 | NA | TGTGCTAGTGGTTCCCACCTCTATTCCCCCTACGAGCAGTACTTC | CASGSHLYSPYEQYF